The rows below give T cell receptor beta chains drawn from one sample of a study of human T cells and chemical hapten exposure. MiXCR, run by TCRdb on the RACE reads, gives a single entry per CDR3 protein. The data contain about 270,000 distinct CDR3 sequences, approximately 7.5% of them singletons. Sample: whole blood, taken in connection with sensitization to the hapten diphenylcyclopropenone (DPC). The receptors stem from a man between 18 and 29 years old with alopecia areata. Some clones in this sample may be carry-over from other donors' samples. Both conserved end residues are part of each CDR3. Each record gives: J gene, clone size, V gene, CDR3 length, D gene, CDR3 DNA, CDR3 protein. A D gene is named only where the DNA matches it firmly. Rows may omit the clone size; those that give it use once, few, many or a size class.

J gene: TRBJ2-3; clone size: NA; V gene: TRBV6-6; CDR3 length: 14; D gene: NA; CDR3 DNA: TGTGCCAGCAGTTACTCTGGCAGGGCAGATACGCAGTATTTT; CDR3 protein: CASSYSGRADTQYF
J gene: TRBJ1-4; clone size: many; V gene: TRBV4-3; CDR3 length: 16; D gene: NA; CDR3 DNA: TGCGCCAGCAGCCAGGTCGGGAGCCGAGATGGTGAAAAACTGTTTTTT; CDR3 protein: CASSQVGSRDGEKLFF
J gene: TRBJ1-1; clone size: NA; V gene: TRBV7-2; CDR3 length: 14; D gene: NA; CDR3 DNA: TGTGCCAGCAGCTTAAGATCTGGAGACACTGAAGCTTTCTTT; CDR3 protein: CASSLRSGDTEAFF
J gene: TRBJ2-1; clone size: NA; V gene: TRBV20-1; CDR3 length: 15; D gene: TRBD2; CDR3 DNA: TGCAGTGCTAGCCCCTCTGCTAGCGGGGGGGCCGCGCAGTTCTTC; CDR3 protein: CSASPSASGGAAQFF
J gene: TRBJ1-1; clone size: many; V gene: TRBV5-1; CDR3 length: 12; D gene: NA; CDR3 DNA: TGCGCCAGCAGCTCGACGGGTACTGAAGCTTTCTTT; CDR3 protein: CASSSTGTEAFF
J gene: TRBJ1-1; clone size: NA; V gene: TRBV6-2/TRBV6-3; CDR3 length: 12; D gene: NA; CDR3 DNA: TGTGCCAGCAGGGACACAAACACTGAAGCTTTCTTT; CDR3 protein: CASRDTNTEAFF
J gene: TRBJ2-1; clone size: NA; V gene: TRBV24-1; CDR3 length: 13; D gene: NA; CDR3 DNA: TGTGCCACCAGTGATCCAGAATACAATGAGCAGTTCTTC; CDR3 protein: CATSDPEYNEQFF
J gene: TRBJ1-2; clone size: NA; V gene: TRBV7-9; CDR3 length: 12; D gene: NA; CDR3 DNA: TGTGCCAGCACCTCCAGGGAAAGTGGCTACACCTTC; CDR3 protein: CASTSRESGYTF
J gene: TRBJ2-7; clone size: few; V gene: TRBV11-3; CDR3 length: 17; D gene: NA; CDR3 DNA: TGTGCCAGCAGCTTAGATTCAGGGGACATCGGAACCTCGGAGCAGTACTTC; CDR3 protein: CASSLDSGDIGTSEQYF
J gene: TRBJ2-1; clone size: NA; V gene: TRBV11-2; CDR3 length: 17; D gene: NA; CDR3 DNA: TGTGCCAGCAGCCTTCGTCCGGGGACTTCCAAGGACAATGAGCAGTTCTTC; CDR3 protein: CASSLRPGTSKDNEQFF
J gene: TRBJ1-3; clone size: few; V gene: TRBV7-9; CDR3 length: 18; D gene: NA; CDR3 DNA: TGTGCCAGCAGCTTAGTCATCGGGGACTTCCTCTCTGGAAACACCATATATTTT; CDR3 protein: CASSLVIGDFLSGNTIYF
J gene: TRBJ2-7; clone size: few; V gene: TRBV11-1; CDR3 length: 13; D gene: TRBD1; CDR3 DNA: TGTGCCAGCAGCCTTACAGGGGGCTACGAGCAGTACTTC; CDR3 protein: CASSLTGGYEQYF
J gene: TRBJ2-3; clone size: few; V gene: TRBV5-1; CDR3 length: 18; D gene: TRBD2; CDR3 DNA: TGCGCCAGCAGCTTGGTCCCAACTAGCGGGGCAGGCACAGATACGCAGTATTTT; CDR3 protein: CASSLVPTSGAGTDTQYF
J gene: TRBJ1-1; clone size: many; V gene: TRBV9; CDR3 length: 14; D gene: NA; CDR3 DNA: TGTGCCAGCAGCGTTGGGGATTTGAACACTGAAGCTTTCTTT; CDR3 protein: CASSVGDLNTEAFF
J gene: TRBJ2-7; clone size: many; V gene: TRBV27; CDR3 length: 16; D gene: TRBD1; CDR3 DNA: TGTGCCAGCAGTCTGAACCCGGGACAGGGCGCGTACGAGCAGTACTTC; CDR3 protein: CASSLNPGQGAYEQYF
J gene: TRBJ2-2; clone size: NA; V gene: TRBV28; CDR3 length: 13; D gene: NA; CDR3 DNA: TGTGCCAGCAGGGCGACGAACACCGGGGAGCTGTTTTTT; CDR3 protein: CASRATNTGELFF
J gene: TRBJ2-1; clone size: NA; V gene: TRBV29-1; CDR3 length: 16; D gene: NA; CDR3 DNA: TGCAGCGTCGAAGGACATAGCGGCAACTCCTACAATGAGCAGTTCTTC; CDR3 protein: CSVEGHSGNSYNEQFF